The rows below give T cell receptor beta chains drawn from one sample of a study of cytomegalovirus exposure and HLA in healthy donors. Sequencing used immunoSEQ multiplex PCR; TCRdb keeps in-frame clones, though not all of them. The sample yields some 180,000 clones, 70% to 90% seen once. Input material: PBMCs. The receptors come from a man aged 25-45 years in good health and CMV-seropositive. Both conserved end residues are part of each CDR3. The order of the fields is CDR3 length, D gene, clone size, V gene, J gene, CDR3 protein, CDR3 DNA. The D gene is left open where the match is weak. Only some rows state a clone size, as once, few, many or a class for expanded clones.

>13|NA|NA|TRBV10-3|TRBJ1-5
CAINTGYNQPQHF
TGTGCCATCAACACAGGGTATAATCAGCCCCAGCATTTT
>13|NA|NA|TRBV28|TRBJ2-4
CASSLIAGNIQYF
TGTGCCAGCAGTTTAATAGCTGGGAACATTCAGTACTTC
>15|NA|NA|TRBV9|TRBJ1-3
CASSVEGGNGNTIYF
TGTGCCAGCAGCGTAGAGGGGGGGAATGGAAACACCATATATTTT
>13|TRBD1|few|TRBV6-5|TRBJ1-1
CASRTGESGEAFF
TGTGCCAGCAGGACAGGGGAGAGTGGTGAAGCTTTCTTT
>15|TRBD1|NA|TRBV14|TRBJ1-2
CASPLPRTGFYGYTF
TGTGCCAGCCCCCTCCCCAGGACAGGGTTCTATGGCTACACCTTC
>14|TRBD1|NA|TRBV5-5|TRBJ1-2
CASSFQDRGHGYTF
TGTGCCAGCAGCTTCCAGGACAGGGGGCATGGCTACACCTTC
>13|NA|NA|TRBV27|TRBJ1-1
CASSSNRAPEAFF
TGTGCCAGCAGTTCGAACAGGGCACCTGAAGCTTTCTTT
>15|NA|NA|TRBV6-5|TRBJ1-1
CASSPASTRNTEAFF
TGTGCCAGCAGCCCGGCTTCGACAAGGAACACTGAAGCTTTCTTT
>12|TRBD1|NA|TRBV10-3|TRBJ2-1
CAIGQGNNEQFF
TGTGCCATCGGACAGGGGAACAATGAGCAGTTCTTC
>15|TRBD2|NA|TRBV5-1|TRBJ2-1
CASRLGTSGTNEQFF
TGCGCCAGCAGGCTCGGGACTAGCGGGACGAATGAGCAGTTCTTC
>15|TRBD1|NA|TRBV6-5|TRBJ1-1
CASSRGQGLNTEAFF
TGTGCCAGCAGCCGGGGACAGGGGCTGAACACTGAAGCTTTCTTT
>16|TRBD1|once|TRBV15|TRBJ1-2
CATSRIDRGVNYGYTF
TGTGCCACCAGCAGAATTGACAGGGGCGTAAACTATGGCTACACCTTC
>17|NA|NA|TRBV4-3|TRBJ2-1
CASSQDYTRALYNEQFF
TGCGCCAGCAGCCAAGATTATACTAGGGCACTCTACAATGAGCAGTTCTTC
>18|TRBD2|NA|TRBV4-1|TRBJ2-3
CASSYPSLAGRATDTQYF
TGCGCCAGCAGCTACCCCTCCCTAGCGGGGAGGGCCACAGATACGCAGTATTTT
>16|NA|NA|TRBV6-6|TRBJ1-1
CASSSRQERRNTEAFF
TGTGCCAGCAGTTCCAGACAGGAGAGGAGGAACACTGAAGCTTTCTTT
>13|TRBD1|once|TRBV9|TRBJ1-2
CASSGQGRNGYTF
TGTGCCAGCAGCGGACAGGGAAGGAATGGCTACACCTTC
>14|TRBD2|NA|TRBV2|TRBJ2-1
CASSGLAAYNEQFF
TGTGCCAGCAGTGGACTAGCGGCTTACAATGAGCAGTTCTTC
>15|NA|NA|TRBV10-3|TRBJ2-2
CAISEQATNTGELFF
TGTGCCATCAGTGAGCAGGCGACGAACACCGGGGAGCTGTTTTTT
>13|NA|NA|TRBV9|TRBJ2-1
CASSPRPYNEQFF
TGTGCCAGCAGCCCGCGGCCCTACAATGAGCAGTTCTTC
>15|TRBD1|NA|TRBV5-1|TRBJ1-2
CASSPGQEANYGYTF
TGCGCCAGCAGCCCGGGACAGGAAGCTAACTATGGCTACACCTTC